This TCR beta chain was sequenced in a study of T cell responses to AZD1222 COVID-19 vaccine. General observations from the study: Spike was spanned by vaccine-associated CD4 TCRs, which were dominant at 160-218 and 743-854. Donors skewed white British and female; clonal diversity was possibly underestimated. None of the repertoires were sampled until the peak T cell response had passed.

With regard to this clone: Its matching antigen is unknown.

TCRdb's table, derived via immunoSEQ multiplex PCR, lists solely in-frame clones and lacks some. The table shows around 75,000 clones, with approximately 90% occurring only once. The CDR3 loop spans 15 amino acids. V lost 0 bases to trimming and J lost 0 bases, with 8 bases between them. Germline V gene sequence: CDR1 LNHNV, CDR2 YYDKDF (reference sequence). This chain connects TRBV15 to TRBJ1-1; D gene ambiguous. The receptor's source is an adult who received the MenACWY meningococcal vaccine as a control. The material was peripheral blood, obtained 28 days after the second dose of the MenACWY control vaccine. The CDR3 region has the DNA TGTGCCACCAGCAGAGATAGATTCATGAACACTGAAGCTTTCTTT. It translates to CATSRDRFMNTEAFF.